One and the same sample provided the 14 T cell receptor beta chains below, sequenced in a study of shared clonotypes between healthy human individuals. Naive CD8 isolation took CD45RO-negative cells positively selected for CCR7 and excluded terminally differentiated effector memory CD45RA+ cells. Clones were read by immunoSEQ multiplex PCR, and TCRdb kept only the in-frame ones, dropping some. The sample yields some 2 million clones, about 95% seen once. Sequencing used naive CD8+ T cells sorted from blood. The receptor source for this set is a young man in good health.

The V and J genes are TRBV28 and TRBJ1-2; D might be TRBD1 (6 bases). There are 16 residues in the CDR3. CDR1 and CDR2 (germline): MDHEN, SYDVKM. V was clipped by 6 bases and J by 1 base, with 18 bases between them. This chain's CDR3 is CASSLRTVYFNYGYTF. In nucleotides, the CDR3 is TGTGCCAGCAGCCTTAGGACAGTTTACTTTAACTATGGCTACACCTTC.

The rearrangement joins TRBV4-3 to TRBJ2-2; D not certain. CDR3 length: 15 residues. From germline, CDR1 is LGHNA and CDR2 YSLEER. Deletions cut 4 bases from V and 2 bases from J, with 11 bases between. The CDR3: CASSPQTDNTGELFF. Written as DNA, the CDR3 is TGCGCCAGCAGCCCCCAGACGGATAACACCGGGGAGCTGTTTTTT.

The sample holds one count of this clone. The CDR3 sequence is CASSQDNDEQYF. In DNA form, the CDR3 reads TGCGCCAGCAGCCAAGACAACGACGAGCAGTACTTC. The rearrangement links TRBV4-1 to TRBJ2-7, with D hard to call. V was shortened by 0 bases and J by 5 bases, with 5 bases between the two germline ends. The CDR3 is 12 amino acids. The germline V gene encodes CDR1 MGHRA and CDR2 YSYEKL.

As for this clone: The same CDR3 arises from other DNA sequences in this sample as well. The chain joins TRBV11-2 to TRBJ1-3; D is ambiguous. This CDR3 has 12 residues. V was pared by 1 base and J by 4 bases, with 2 bases between. The germline gives CDR1 SGHAT, CDR2 FQNNGV. The CDR3 sequence: CASSLAGNTIYF. The CDR3 coding sequence is TGTGCCAGCAGCTTAGCGGGAAACACCATATATTTT.

This chain joins TRBV6-6 and TRBJ1-6; D is undetermined. The CDR3 has 12 residues. Trimming took off 6 bases at V and 8 bases at J, with 8 bases between the two ends. Germline V gene data show CDR1 as MNHNY and CDR2 as SVGAGI (reference sequence). The CDR3 DNA reads TGTGCCAGCAGCGATTGGGATTCACCCCTCCACTTT. Its protein is CASSDWDSPLHF.

V usage is TRBV19 and J usage is TRBJ2-6, with 8 bases that match TRBD1. The CDR3 has 18 residues. CDR1 is LNHDA, CDR2 SQIVND, per germline (reference sequence). J was trimmed by 0 bases and V by 3 bases; bases with no gene match: 7. The CDR3: CASSIGQGQYSGANVLTF. In DNA form, the CDR3 reads TGTGCCAGTAGTATCGGACAGGGCCAGTACTCTGGGGCCAACGTCCTGACTTTC.

The V and J genes are TRBV30 and TRBJ2-5; tentative D call: TRBD1 (5 bases). The V end lost 2 bases, the J end lost 7 bases, and 11 bases lay between the germline ends. In germline, CDR1 is GTSNPN, CDR2 SVGIG (reference sequence). The CDR3 has 12 amino acids. Here the CDR3 reads CAWSQWGLTQYF. CDR3 DNA sequence: TGTGCCTGGAGTCAGTGGGGCCTGACCCAGTACTTC.

On this clone itself: This sample also contains other DNA sequences that code for the same CDR3. V gene TRBV11-2 combines with J gene TRBJ2-7, with a possible D match to TRBD1 (5 bases). The germline gives CDR1 SGHAT, CDR2 FQNNGV. The CDR3 loop spans 13 amino acids. Deletions cut 3 bases from V and 0 bases from J, with 6 bases between. The CDR3 spells CASSLDNSYEQYF. DNA of the CDR3: TGTGCCAGCAGCTTGGACAACTCCTACGAGCAGTACTTC.

The chain is built from TRBV18 and TRBJ1-2; D is perhaps TRBD1 (6 bases). V lost 5 bases and J lost 1, with 11 bases in between. The CDR3 has 14 amino acids. CDR1 KGHSH and CDR2 LQKENI come from the germline V gene. The CDR3 sequence is CASSNAGDNYGYTF. CDR3 sequence (DNA): TGTGCCAGCTCAAACGCAGGGGATAACTATGGCTACACCTTC.

A note on this clone: A much larger clone lies one base from this, so it may be a read error. The chain has TRBV9 and TRBJ2-2; D is unclear. Trimming pared 5 bases from V and 3 bases from J, leaving 2 bases between. CDR3 length: 11 amino acids. CDR1 and CDR2 (germline): SGDLS, YYNGEE. DNA of the CDR3: TGTGCCAGCAGTCACACCGGGGAGCTGTTTTTT. This codes for CASSHTGELFF.

Notes on this clone: This specimen includes other DNA sequences encoding the same CDR3. V and J are TRBV9 and TRBJ2-7; perhaps TRBD2 as D (6 bases). The CDR3 contains 14 residues. CDR1 and CDR2 from the germline V gene are SGDLS and YYNGEE. Trimming cost V 0 bases and J 3 bases, with 10 bases left between them. The CDR3 is CASSVEGGVYEQYF. For the CDR3, the DNA is TGTGCCAGCAGCGTAGAGGGAGGAGTCTACGAGCAGTACTTC.

The chain carries TRBV30 and TRBJ2-7, with 10 bases lining up with TRBD2. The CDR3 sequence is 16 residues long. Germline V CDR1 and CDR2: GTSNPN, SVGIG (reference sequence). Trimming cost V 5 bases and J 0 bases; bases outside gene matches: 10. This chain's CDR3 is CAWDRTSGANSYEQYF. The CDR3 DNA reads as TGTGCCTGGGACAGGACTAGCGGAGCTAACTCCTACGAGCAGTACTTC.

Only one count was recorded for this clone. Distinct nucleotide sequences in the sample also encode this CDR3. This sequence joins TRBV27 and TRBJ2-2; no reliable D call. The CDR3 totals 12 residues. Germline V lookup: CDR1 MNHEY, CDR2 SMNVEV (reference sequence). The V gene lost 4 bases and the J gene lost 5 bases, with 5 bases spanning the gap. CDR3 in DNA: TGTGCCAGCAGTTCCCTGACCGGGGAGCTGTTTTTT. The encoded protein is CASSSLTGELFF.

The chain uses TRBV11-3 and TRBJ2-7, with a weak D call TRBD2 (5 bases). The CDR3 covers 14 residues. Germline CDR1 reads SGHNT; CDR2 reads YENEEA. V was trimmed by 3 bases and J by 3 bases, leaving 12 bases between them. CDR3 nucleotide sequence: TGTGCCAGCAGCTTTCGGGGAGACGGCTACGAGCAGTACTTC. This codes for CASSFRGDGYEQYF.